This T cell receptor (beta chain) was sequenced for a study of T cells after posttransplantation cyclophosphamide. From germline, CDR1 is MNHEY and CDR2 SMNVEV (reference sequence). Germline trimming cut 2 bases from V and 3 bases from J; bases unmatched to any gene: 5. This CDR3 spans 17 amino acids. Treatment was busulfan-fludarabine conditioning, a marrow graft, and cyclophosphamide on days +3 and +4. Clones were read by immunoSEQ multiplex PCR, and TCRdb kept only the in-frame ones, dropping some. The sample includes thousands of clones, approximately 85% of them seen just once. This clonotype was obtained from a female patient between 35 and 55 years old who received an allogeneic stem cell transplant from a related donor, was CMV-positive, and had no GVHD. Some T cells may be transferred from the graft donor. The gene calls are TRBV27 and TRBJ2-2; 11 bases fit TRBD2. Material: CD4+ T cells sorted from blood, obtained about 1,000 days after allogeneic stem cell transplant with posttransplant cyclophosphamide. The DNA of the CDR3 is TGTGCCAGCAGTTTACCCGGACTAGCGGGCCACACCGGGGAGCTGTTTTTT. Translation gives CASSLPGLAGHTGELFF.